These 21 T cell receptor beta chains were all obtained from the same sample, sequenced in a study of early T cells in non-severe SARS-CoV-2 infection. Via MiXCR, TCRdb re-called the 5' RACE reads, giving one row per CDR3 protein. The sample carries roughly 120,000 distinct CDR3 sequences, 14% to 15% recorded once. Sequenced sample: whole blood. The receptors were sampled from an adult who was a healthcare worker with PCR-confirmed SARS-CoV-2 infection or an uninfected control (not recorded which).

The V call is TRBV3-1, the J call TRBJ2-7; D is uncertain. Between the trimmed V and J ends, which lost 0 bases and 9 bases, there was a span of 9 bases. Germline lookup yields CDR1 LGHDT and CDR2 YNNKEL (reference sequence). The CDR3 runs to 12 residues. CDR3 coding DNA: TGTGCCAGCAGCCAAGATATGGACGTGCAGTACTTC. Protein sequence: CASSQDMDVQYF.

The table lists this clonotype with a few counts. The chain has TRBV20-1 and TRBJ2-5, with D unclear. This CDR3 comprises 12 residues. The germline gives CDR1 DFQATT, CDR2 SNEGSKA (reference sequence). V lost 6 bases to trimming and J lost 3 bases, with 11 bases between them. The CDR3 region is CSAARSEETQYF. For the CDR3, the DNA is TGCAGTGCCGCTCGGAGCGAAGAGACCCAGTACTTC.

V gene TRBV11-2 combines with J gene TRBJ2-1; a weak D match, TRBD2 (6 bases). Germline V gene sequence: CDR1 SGHAT, CDR2 FQNNGV. CDR3 size: 13 residues. Trimming stripped 1 base from V and 5 bases from J, with 6 bases between. CDR3: CASSLAGDNEQFF. The CDR3 region has the DNA TGTGCCAGCAGCTTAGCGGGGGACAATGAGCAGTTCTTC.

A few counts support this clonotype. This chain joins TRBV20-1 and TRBJ2-1; D not certain. This CDR3 comprises 14 residues. Trimming pared 4 bases from V and 1 base from J, leaving 11 bases between. The germline CDR1 and CDR2 sequences are DFQATT and SNEGSKA (reference sequence). The CDR3 protein is CSANTGPSYNEQFF. CDR3 nucleotides: TGCAGTGCTAACACCGGGCCGTCCTACAATGAGCAGTTCTTC.

J is TRBJ1-3 and V is TRBV12-3 or TRBV12-4; D not certain. The CDR3 runs 13 residues. V gave up 8 bases and J gave up 0 bases, with 8 bases separating them. CDR3 DNA sequence: TGTGCCAGCCGACCTAGCTCTGGAAACACCATATATTTT. As protein: CASRPSSGNTIYF.

With regard to this clonotype: One junction end does not reproduce the germline sequence, and a read error may be involved. V and J are TRBV7-9 and TRBJ1-2; perhaps TRBD1 as D (6 bases). Germline CDR1 reads SEHNR; CDR2 reads FQNEAQ (reference sequence). The CDR3 has 16 amino acids. CDR3: CASSSRVSGVGEVEPF. The DNA for the CDR3 is TGTGCCAGTAGCTCGCGGGTGTCAGGGGTAGGAGAAGTAGAACCCTTC.

The V call is TRBV24-1, the J call TRBJ2-1; TRBD1 agrees at 9 bases. CDR1 and CDR2 from the germline V gene are KGHDR and SFDVKD. The CDR3 is 15 residues long. Trimming cost V 5 bases and J 7 bases; bases outside gene matches: 8. The CDR3 protein is CATSATGTGQNEQFF. DNA for the CDR3: TGTGCCACCAGTGCTACCGGGACAGGGCAAAATGAGCAGTTCTTC.

The sample holds a few counts of this clonotype. The genes are TRBV4-2 and TRBJ2-1; 13 nucleotides align to TRBD2. The V gene's germline CDR1 is LGHNA and CDR2 YNFKEQ. Trimming removed 0 bases from V and 5 bases from J; junction bases left unmatched: 7. The CDR3 length is 18 residues. This CDR3 is CASSQDPGTSGAHNEQFF. DNA of the CDR3: TGTGCCAGCAGCCAAGATCCCGGGACTAGCGGGGCCCACAATGAGCAGTTCTTC.

This clonotype has at least ten counts. V gene TRBV5-5 combines with J gene TRBJ2-3, with 8 bases identical to TRBD1. The CDR3 totals 16 residues. V gave up 4 bases and J gave up 4 bases; unmatched junction bases: 11. CDR1 is SGHKS and CDR2 is YYEKEE in the germline V gene (reference sequence). DNA of the CDR3: TGTGCCAGCAGCACGAACCCAGGGGGCGTTTCAGATACGCAGTATTTT. The encoded protein is CASSTNPGGVSDTQYF.

This chain uses TRBV14 with TRBJ2-1; D is possibly TRBD2 (7 bases). The CDR3 length is 16 residues. Deletions cut 2 bases from V and 6 bases from J, with 17 bases between. Germline assignment: CDR1 SGHDN and CDR2 FVKESK. The CDR3 DNA sequence: TGTGCCAGCAGCCAACGCTCTCCGGGGGGCGTCAATGAGCAGTTCTTC. As protein: CASSQRSPGGVNEQFF.

The sample holds many counts of this clonotype. V usage is TRBV30 and J usage is TRBJ2-2; maybe TRBD1 (6 bases). The CDR3 consists of 16 residues. Germline CDR1 and CDR2: GTSNPN and SVGIG (reference sequence). Trimming left V 2 bases short and J 1 base short, with 14 bases between. DNA for the CDR3: TGTGCCTGGAGTTTCACGGGACACATGAACACCGGGGAGCTGTTTTTT. Its protein is CAWSFTGHMNTGELFF.

V and J are TRBV20-1 and TRBJ2-7; possibly TRBD2 for D (7 bases). Germline-derived CDR1 and CDR2 are DFQATT and SNEGSKA (reference sequence). Trimming pared 2 bases from V and 5 bases from J, leaving 16 bases between. The CDR3 is made up of 14 amino acids. DNA for the CDR3: TGCAGTGCTAGACTAGACGGGGGGCTCCACGAGCAGTACTTC. Its translation: CSARLDGGLHEQYF.

This clonotype was counted a few times. The genes are TRBV3-1 and TRBJ2-7, with 10 bases that match TRBD1. Germline V lookup: CDR1 LGHDT, CDR2 YNNKEL (reference sequence). This CDR3 is 16 amino acids long. V dropped 1 base and J dropped 2; count of bases not matched to a gene: 5. The CDR3 region is CASSQAGTGVPYEQYF. CDR3 nucleotide sequence: TGTGCCAGCAGCCAAGCCGGGACAGGGGTCCCCTACGAGCAGTACTTC.

The gene calls are TRBV28 and TRBJ2-7, with D perhaps matching TRBD1 or TRBD2 (5 bases each). V was pared by 4 bases and J by 0 bases, with 16 bases between. The germline CDR1 and CDR2 sequences are MDHEN and SYDVKM. CDR3 length: 16 amino acids. The CDR3 DNA reads as TGTGCCAGCAGTTCCCGAACCGGGACGCGCTCCTACGAGCAGTACTTC. Translated, it gives CASSSRTGTRSYEQYF. The variable domain in full, completed from reference TRBV28 and TRBJ2-7, reads DVKVTQSSRYLVKRTGEKVFLECVQDMDHENMFWYRQDPGLGLRLIYFSYDVKMKEKGDIPEGYSVSREKKERFSLILESASTNQTSMYLCASSSRTGTRSYEQYFGPGTRLTVT.

The V gene is TRBV20-1, the J gene TRBJ2-7, with 15 bases that match TRBD2. CDR1 DFQATT and CDR2 SNEGSKA come from the germline V gene (reference sequence). The CDR3 totals 15 residues. J gave up 4 bases and V 0 bases, and 1 base lay outside the gene matches. CDR3 loop: CSAREGTSGGYEQYF. The CDR3 nucleotides read TGCAGTGCTAGAGAAGGGACTAGCGGGGGGTACGAGCAGTACTTC.

This clonotype was counted only a few times. The V call is TRBV18, the J call TRBJ2-7; D might be TRBD2 (6 bases). CDR1 and CDR2 (germline): KGHSH, LQKENI. The CDR3 runs 14 residues. Trimming shortened V by 6 bases and J by 0 bases, and 12 bases separated the two germline ends. The CDR3 sequence: CASSAGLSSYEQYF. CDR3 coding DNA: TGTGCCAGCTCGGCGGGACTCTCCTCCTACGAGCAGTACTTC.

This clonotype turned up a few times. At one end, the junction sequence differs from germline, possibly due to a read error. J is TRBJ2-5 and V is TRBV27; tentative D call: TRBD2 (7 bases). CDR1 MNHEY and CDR2 SMNVEV come from the germline V gene (reference sequence). The CDR3 consists of 16 residues. DNA for the CDR3: TGTGCCAGCAGTCCCCGGCGGGGGCTATACCAGGAGACCCAGTACTTC. Translating gives CASSPRRGLYQETQYF.

The gene calls are TRBV11-2 and TRBJ2-7; D is tentatively TRBD1 or TRBD2 (5 bases each). The CDR3 consists of 15 residues. Trimming pared 5 bases from V and 3 bases from J, leaving 17 bases between. CDR1 is SGHAT and CDR2 is FQNNGV in the germline V gene. The CDR3, as DNA: TGTGCCAGCAGCGGGCTCCGGGGCGTACTCTACGAGCAGTACTTC. This translates into CASSGLRGVLYEQYF. The full variable domain, with the rest looked up from reference TRBV11-2 and TRBJ2-7, is EAGVAQSPRYKIIEKRQSVAFWCNPISGHATLYWYQQILGQGPKLLIQFQNNGVVDDSQLPKDRFSAERLKGVDSTLKIQPAKLEDSAVYLCASSGLRGVLYEQYFGPGTRLTVT.

This clonotype was detected many times. This chain connects TRBV20-1 to TRBJ2-5; possibly TRBD2 for D (5 bases). This CDR3 has 13 amino acids. The germline gives CDR1 DFQATT, CDR2 SNEGSKA (reference sequence). Trimming shortened V by 1 base and J by 0 bases, and 6 bases separated the two germline ends. The CDR3 DNA reads as TGCAGTGCTAGAGCGGGGAACCAAGAGACCCAGTACTTC. Its translation is CSARAGNQETQYF.

The chain joins TRBV6-6 to TRBJ2-3; either TRBD1 or TRBD2 may fit D (5 bases each). V lost 2 bases, J lost 5 bases, and 14 bases lay in between. The CDR3 extends over 15 amino acids. The germline gives CDR1 MNHNY, CDR2 SVGAGI (reference sequence). CDR3 residues: CASSYGTSREDTQYF. CDR3 in DNA: TGTGCCAGCAGTTACGGGACCTCAAGGGAAGATACGCAGTATTTT.

The chain uses TRBV9 and TRBJ2-3; tentatively, D is TRBD2 (6 bases). The CDR3 contains 15 residues. The germline gives CDR1 SGDLS, CDR2 YYNGEE. The V gene lost 0 bases and the J gene lost 6 bases, with 14 bases spanning the gap. The CDR3 coding sequence is TGTGCCAGCAGCGTAGGTCCGGGGGTAGCTGATACGCAGTATTTT. Residues: CASSVGPGVADTQYF.